The clone carrying this TCR beta chain has more than one count but fewer than ten. Its cognate antigen is unknown. Given a much more abundant clone one base away, this may be a read error. This sample was included in a study of blood T cells in healthy people across ages. This CDR3 comprises 15 residues. Germline-derived CDR1 and CDR2 are MNHEY and SVGAGI. Deletions cut 4 bases from V and 2 bases from J, with 12 bases between. Study-wide results and caveats: Using unsorted PBMCs precluded a conclusive naive versus antigen-experienced comparison. TCR beta diversity, measured per million T cells, fell in a roughly linear way with age.

PCR was performed a second time for about 6 to 12 cycles using a sample-barcoded 5' primer and a J-beta primer mix. TCRdb re-derived calls from the 5' RACE reads in MiXCR, one entry per CDR3 protein. This table has about 670,000 distinct CDR3 sequences, 45% to 60% appearing once. This TCR was sampled from a woman over 75 in good health. The gene calls are TRBV6-5 and TRBJ1-5; D gene uncertain. Sequencing was carried out using blood. In DNA form, the CDR3 reads TGTGCCAGCAGTTGCTCGCTTTCCCGCAATCAGCCCCAGCATTTT. Protein product: CASSCSLSRNQPQHF.